This T cell receptor (beta chain) was captured in a study of blood T cell repertoires in COVID-19. Measured with immunoSEQ multiplex PCR; TCRdb has only the in-frame clones, and not every one. The data contain 95,000 to 150,000 clones, 70% to 75% of them singletons. Trimming removed 0 bases from V and 5 bases from J, with 12 bases in between. Germline V gene lookup returns CDR1 SGHDT and CDR2 YYEEEE. This CDR3 spans 15 amino acids. The clonotype originates from an elderly man with COVID-19, enrolled during active disease. The sequencing sample was made of peripheral blood. The chain employs TRBV5-6 and TRBJ1-5; tentatively, D is TRBD1 (5 bases). The CDR3 sequence: CASSLVGRGDQPQHF. The CDR3 nucleotides read TGTGCCAGCAGCTTGGTGGGGCGGGGGGATCAGCCCCAGCATTTT.